This T cell receptor beta chain was found in a study of blood T cells in healthy people across ages. The second PCR ran roughly 6 to 11 cycles with a sample-barcoded 5' primer and J-beta primers. TCRdb redid the calling of the 5' RACE reads with MiXCR, one entry per CDR3 protein. The repertoire holds 1.5 million to 2 million distinct CDR3 sequences, with around 36% as singletons. The CDR3 totals 17 residues. Trimming removed 4 bases at V and 4 bases at J, with 19 bases between. The germline V gene has CDR1 MGHRA and CDR2 YSYEKL. This clonotype has just one count. The clonotype comes from a woman in her twenties or thirties in good health. Sample: blood. V gene TRBV4-1 combines with J gene TRBJ2-2; the D gene is possibly TRBD1 (5 bases). The CDR3 coding sequence is TGCGCCAGCAGCCCATGGGGCGCAGGGAAGACCACCGGGGAGCTGTTTTTT. Residues: CASSPWGAGKTTGELFF.